The next 29 T cell receptor beta chains were all read from a single sample in a study of cytomegalovirus exposure and HLA in healthy donors. The PCR had 60 Vbeta and 13 Jbeta primers. Profiling relied on immunoSEQ multiplex PCR, and the TCRdb table lists in-frame clones only, not all of them. Among under 150,000 clones listed, 70% to 80% were seen once. Sequencing used PBMCs. These receptors were obtained from a man in his forties or fifties in good health and CMV-seronegative.

The rearrangement joins TRBV5-1 to TRBJ2-7, with 9 bases matching TRBD2. The CDR3 sequence is 14 residues long. The trim removed 3 bases at V and 4 bases at J, leaving 5 bases unmatched. The germline V gene has CDR1 SGHRS and CDR2 YFSETQ. The DNA of the CDR3 is TGCGCCAGCAGCTCGGCGGGAGGGCCTTACGAGCAGTACTTC. Amino acids: CASSSAGGPYEQYF. The full variable domain, completed using reference TRBV5-1 and TRBJ2-7, is KAGVTQTPRYLIKTRGQQVTLSCSPISGHRSVSWYQQTPGQGLQFLFEYFSETQRNKGNFPGRFSGRQFSNSRSEMNVSTLELGDSALYLCASSSAGGPYEQYFGPGTRLTVT.

This chain connects TRBV28 to TRBJ2-5; no clear D gene. This CDR3 region has 13 residues. Germline loops: CDR1 MDHEN, CDR2 SYDVKM. Between the trimmed V and J ends, which lost 6 bases and 4 bases, there was a span of 12 bases. As DNA, the CDR3 is TGTGCCAGCAGATCCGAGGAGATAGAGACCCAGTACTTC. Translating it yields CASRSEEIETQYF.

The chain uses TRBV28 and TRBJ2-5, with D maybe TRBD1 (6 bases). The length of the CDR3 is 15 residues. Germline V CDR1 and CDR2: MDHEN, SYDVKM. Deletions cut 2 bases from V and 4 bases from J, with 14 bases between. CDR3 nucleotides: TGTGCCAGCAGTTTACAGCAGGGGCTTGCAGAGACCCAGTACTTC. Protein product: CASSLQQGLAETQYF.

V usage is TRBV11-2 and J usage is TRBJ2-7, with a possible D match to TRBD1 (6 bases). The CDR3 contains 15 residues. CDR1 SGHAT and CDR2 FQNNGV come from the germline V gene. The ends were cut back, 5 bases at V and 0 bases at J, with 14 bases in the middle. The DNA of the CDR3 is TGTGCCAGCAGCCCGATGACAGGTACCTCCTACGAGCAGTACTTC. This translates into CASSPMTGTSYEQYF.

This chain links TRBV18 with TRBJ1-4, with D possibly matching TRBD1 (5 bases). Trimming stripped 0 bases from V and 8 bases from J, with 13 bases between. Germline V lookup: CDR1 KGHSH, CDR2 LQKENI. This CDR3 comprises 15 residues. CDR3 region: CASSPPSQGGEKLFF. The CDR3 bases are TGTGCCAGCTCACCACCATCCCAGGGAGGCGAAAAACTGTTTTTT.

This rearrangement joins TRBV7-9 to TRBJ2-1; 9 bases are shared with TRBD1. This CDR3 has 15 residues. With V trimmed by 2 bases and J by 2 bases, 1 base remained unmatched. CDR1 SEHNR and CDR2 FQNEAQ come from the germline V gene (reference sequence). The CDR3 here is CASSLRDRAYNEQFF. The CDR3 coding sequence is TGTGCCAGCAGCTTACGGGACAGGGCCTACAATGAGCAGTTCTTC.

The rearrangement uses TRBV28 and TRBJ2-7; D gene unclear. CDR1 is MDHEN and CDR2 is SYDVKM in the germline V gene. Deletions cut 5 bases from V and 2 bases from J, with 7 bases between. CDR3 length: 12 amino acids. The CDR3 is CASSLETYEQYF. For the CDR3, the DNA is TGTGCCAGCAGTCTAGAAACCTACGAGCAGTACTTC.

The chain employs TRBV7-9 and TRBJ2-7, with a weak D call TRBD2 (5 bases). CDR3 size: 14 residues. Germline-derived CDR1 and CDR2 are SEHNR and FQNEAQ (reference sequence). Here the CDR3 DNA reads TGTGCAACCGTCGGGAACAGTCCCTCTTACGAGCAGTACTTC. Its protein is CATVGNSPSYEQYF. Variable domain in full (rest from reference TRBV7-9 and TRBJ2-7): DTGVSQNPRHKITKRGQNVTFRCDPISEHNRLYWYRQTLGQGPEFLTYFQNEAQLEKSRLLSDRFSAERPKGSFSTLEIQRTEQGDSAMYLCATVGNSPSYEQYFGPGTRLTVT.

J is TRBJ2-7 and V is TRBV11-2; 9 bases line up with TRBD2. Germline V gene sequence: CDR1 SGHAT, CDR2 FQNNGV. The CDR3 is 14 residues long. V was clipped by 2 bases and J by 2 bases; unmatched bases: 1. The CDR3 protein is CASSLSGGPYEQYF. In DNA form, the CDR3 reads TGTGCCAGCAGCTTAAGCGGGGGGCCCTACGAGCAGTACTTC.

The genes are TRBV7-6 and TRBJ2-3; D may be TRBD1 (5 bases). CDR1 and CDR2 from the germline V gene are SGHVS and FNYEAQ. CDR3 length equals 13 residues. The V and J ends lost 5 bases and 12 bases respectively, with 18 bases between them. DNA of the CDR3: TGTGCCAGCAGCCCGAGACAGAACCGGTTACAGTATTTT. It is translated as CASSPRQNRLQYF.

The V gene is TRBV4-2, the J gene TRBJ2-3, with TRBD1 identical over 7 bases. Germline assignment: CDR1 LGHNA and CDR2 YNFKEQ. V trimming: 0 bases; J trimming: 4 bases; junction bases outside the gene matches: 10. The CDR3 length is 17 residues. CDR3 DNA: TGTGCCAGCAGCCAAGACGGGGCAGGGGGTGGTCCAGATACGCAGTATTTT. Translation: CASSQDGAGGGPDTQYF.

This sequence joins TRBV29-1 and TRBJ1-2, with TRBD1 matching over 8 bases. The V gene's germline CDR1 is SQVTM and CDR2 ANQGSEA. CDR3 length: 11 residues. The V gene end was trimmed by 7 bases and the J gene end by 9 bases; junction bases not matched to a gene: 7. CDR3 amino acids: CSAGQGWRYTF. The CDR3 coding sequence is TGCAGCGCTGGACAGGGTTGGCGCTACACCTTC.

This clone has just a few counts. The J gene is TRBJ2-2, the V gene TRBV9, with 11 bases identical to TRBD2. Germline trimming cut 2 bases from V and 5 bases from J; bases unmatched to any gene: 8. The CDR3 contains 17 residues. Per the germline V gene, CDR1 is SGDLS and CDR2 is YYNGEE. The DNA of the CDR3 is TGTGCCAGCAGCGTCCTTAGCGGGAGGGCCTCTACCGGGGAGCTGTTTTTT. Residues: CASSVLSGRASTGELFF.

J is TRBJ2-1 and V is TRBV5-3; a weak D match, TRBD2 (6 bases). TRBV5-3 is an ORF, and what it does is uncertain. V lost 8 bases, J lost 0 bases, and 12 bases lay in between. The CDR3 length is 14 residues. The CDR3 spells CASSRERSYNEQFF. The CDR3 coding sequence is TGTGCCAGTAGTCGGGAGCGCTCCTACAATGAGCAGTTCTTC.

This chain uses TRBV5-1 with TRBJ2-1; D gene unclear. The CDR3 covers 16 residues. Looked up from germline, CDR1 is SGHRS and CDR2 is YFSETQ. V lost 2 bases and J 0 bases, leaving 12 bases between the germline ends. CDR3 sequence (DNA): TGCGCCAGCAGCTTAGGCGCGGTGAGCTCCTACAATGAGCAGTTCTTC. This encodes CASSLGAVSSYNEQFF.

The chain joins TRBV28 to TRBJ2-5; D gene unclear. Germline-derived CDR1 and CDR2 are MDHEN and SYDVKM. The germline V and J ends were trimmed by 6 bases and 5 bases, with 10 bases remaining between them. This CDR3 spans 12 amino acids. As DNA, the CDR3 is TGTGCCAGCAGGACTTACCTGGAGACCCAGTACTTC. Protein product: CASRTYLETQYF.

V gene TRBV7-2 combines with J gene TRBJ2-7, with D possibly being TRBD2 (6 bases). V lost 5 bases and J 1 base, leaving 12 bases between the germline ends. The germline V gene encodes CDR1 SGHTA and CDR2 FQGNSA. CDR3 length equals 14 residues. The CDR3 loop reads CASSPRLVSYEQYF. CDR3 in DNA: TGTGCCAGCAGCCCGAGACTAGTTTCCTACGAGCAGTACTTC.

This clone has more than one count but fewer than ten. This chain connects TRBV10-1 to TRBJ2-7; perhaps TRBD1 as D (6 bases). The CDR3 runs to 12 residues. Per the germline V gene, CDR1 is WNHNN and CDR2 is SYGVQD (reference sequence). Deletions cut 10 bases from V and 2 bases from J, with 12 bases between. The CDR3 region is CATPRQAYEQYF. The CDR3, as DNA: TGCGCCACCCCCCGACAGGCCTACGAGCAGTACTTC.

V usage is TRBV29-1 and J usage is TRBJ2-1; 7 nucleotides align to TRBD2. The CDR3 spans 11 residues. The germline CDR1 and CDR2 sequences are SQVTM and ANQGSEA. J lost 10 bases, V lost 6 bases, and 6 bases had no gene match. For the CDR3, the DNA is TGCAGCGTCGGGCGGGAGAAAGAGCAGTTCTTC. It yields the protein CSVGREKEQFF.

The genes are TRBV6-5 and TRBJ1-2, with D perhaps matching TRBD1 (6 bases). Trimming removed 5 bases at V and 7 bases at J, with 8 bases between. The germline V gene has CDR1 MNHEY and CDR2 SVGAGI. The CDR3 spans 11 residues. CDR3 sequence (DNA): TGTGCCAGCAGTCGGGGGGCTGGCTACACCTTC. It is translated as CASSRGAGYTF.

The rearrangement joins TRBV28 to TRBJ1-1; weak D call: TRBD1 (5 bases). The V end was cut by 4 bases, the J end by 4 bases, with 13 bases between. Germline values: CDR1 MDHEN, CDR2 SYDVKM. The length of the CDR3 is 14 residues. The CDR3 sequence: CASSSGVKGTEAFF. The CDR3 DNA reads TGTGCCAGCAGTTCGGGGGTCAAGGGCACTGAAGCTTTCTTT.

V gene TRBV28 combines with J gene TRBJ1-5; TRBD1 matches at 10 bases. J lost 5 bases, V lost 5 bases, and 9 bases had no gene match. This CDR3 has 16 amino acids. Germline values: CDR1 MDHEN, CDR2 SYDVKM. CDR3 in DNA: TGTGCCAGCAGTGTAGGGACAGGGGCGTGGGATCAGCCCCAGCATTTT. It is translated as CASSVGTGAWDQPQHF.

A few counts support this clone. The gene calls are TRBV6-1 and TRBJ1-5; D is undetermined. This CDR3 comprises 17 residues. V lost 3 bases and J lost 4, with 19 bases in between. Per the germline V gene, CDR1 is MNHNS and CDR2 is SASEGT. The chain's CDR3 is CASSEAVGSFSNQPQHF. The CDR3 DNA is TGTGCCAGCAGTGAGGCGGTTGGGAGTTTTTCAAATCAGCCCCAGCATTTT.

The chain recombines TRBV11-3 with TRBJ2-4; 8 bases match TRBD1. The germline gives CDR1 SGHNT, CDR2 YENEEA. The CDR3 consists of 13 residues. Trimming cost V 5 bases and J 8 bases; bases outside gene matches: 5. The CDR3 region is CASSKDRVDIQYF. CDR3 DNA sequence: TGTGCCAGCAGCAAGGACAGGGTGGACATTCAGTACTTC.

CDR3 bases: TGCGCCAGCAGCCCAGCCACAGGGGGCCTGGAGACCCAGTACTTC. Its translation is CASSPATGGLETQYF. The J gene is TRBJ2-5, the V gene TRBV5-1, with TRBD1 matching 9 bases. CDR1 and CDR2 from the germline V gene are SGHRS and YFSETQ. This CDR3 has 15 amino acids. V gave up 4 bases and J gave up 5 bases; unmatched junction bases: 9.

CDR3: CAIDGSGQSTDTQYF. CDR3 in DNA: TGTGCCATCGATGGCTCGGGACAGAGCACAGATACGCAGTATTTT. The rearrangement links TRBV10-3 to TRBJ2-3; 7 bases fit TRBD1. V lost 8 bases and J lost 0; bases outside the gene matches: 8. This CDR3 spans 15 amino acids. Germline CDR1 ENHRY, CDR2 SYGVKD.

V is TRBV30 and J is TRBJ2-7, with D maybe TRBD1 (6 bases). V was pared by 6 bases and J by 0 bases, with 12 bases between. This CDR3 is built from 13 residues. Germline V lookup: CDR1 GTSNPN, CDR2 SVGIG (reference sequence). CDR3 nucleotide sequence: TGTGCCTGTGCACAGGGTCTCTCCTACGAGCAGTACTTC. This codes for CACAQGLSYEQYF.

The V call is TRBV29-1, the J call TRBJ1-5; maybe TRBD1 (6 bases). Germline CDR1 SQVTM, CDR2 ANQGSEA. This CDR3 is built from 13 residues. Trimming cost V 7 bases and J 5 bases, with 15 bases left between them. CDR3 amino acids: CSASRGIDQPQHF. CDR3 coding DNA: TGCAGCGCAAGCAGGGGTATAGATCAGCCCCAGCATTTT.

The J gene is TRBJ2-5, the V gene TRBV10-1, with 9 positions matching TRBD1. Germline V gene sequence: CDR1 WNHNN, CDR2 SYGVQD (reference sequence). This CDR3 spans 15 amino acids. V was clipped by 4 bases and J by 3 bases; unmatched bases: 6. CDR3 loop: CASSAYRDREETQYF. The CDR3 coding sequence is TGCGCCAGCAGTGCCTACCGGGACAGGGAAGAGACCCAGTACTTC.